The present T cell receptor (beta chain) was sequenced within a study of molecular identifiers for immune sequencing clone quantification. General study findings and limits: In CMV-specific effectors, clones above 20 copies held over 99% of molecules; naive, under 1%. One cell's worth of spiked Jurkat TCR RNA was reportedly detectable among about a million naive cells.

This clonotype has just a few counts. What it binds is unknown. Listed TCR primers, together with previously described methods, were used for the bulk TCR libraries. Using its own MiXCR run on the PCR reads, TCRdb lists one record per CDR3 protein. The table shows about half a million distinct CDR3 sequences, with around 23% occurring only once. The V end was cut by 1 base, the J end by 7 bases, with 13 bases between. The CDR3 is made up of 15 amino acids. Germline CDR1 reads SGHVS; CDR2 reads FQNEAQ. Naive CD8 T cells were sorted as CD8+CD4-CCR7+CD45RA+. The J gene is TRBJ1-4, the V gene TRBV7-8; D remains ambiguous. The source is a human donor in good health. Some libraries in this study had Jurkat cell RNA spiked in. Specimen: naive CD8+ T cells from blood, with Jurkat cell RNA spiked in. The subset is: FACS-sorted CD8+CD4-CCR7+CD45RA+ naive T cells. CDR3 DNA: TGTGCCAGCAGCTTAGTTGGAGGTTTTATTGAAAAACTGTTTTTT. Amino acids: CASSLVGGFIEKLFF.